This T cell receptor beta chain was observed in a study of cytomegalovirus exposure and HLA in healthy donors. 13 Jbeta primers and 60 Vbeta primers were used for the PCR. TCRdb's table, derived via immunoSEQ multiplex PCR, lists solely in-frame clones and lacks some. The table records about 130,000 clones, around three quarters of them present only once. Worth noting for this clone: What it binds is not known.

Study outcomes and limitations: Investigators reported 150 to 200 TCR beta chains as tied to cytomegalovirus.

This CDR3 comprises 17 residues. Germline V gene lookup returns CDR1 SGHRS and CDR2 YFSETQ. V trimming: 3 bases; J trimming: 2 bases; junction bases outside the gene matches: 7. The sequence was obtained from a man aged 30 to 39 in good health and CMV-seropositive. The genes are TRBV5-1 and TRBJ2-7; 14 positions match TRBD2. The sample comprised PBMCs. CDR3 protein: CASSWPGLAGDPYEQYF. The CDR3 DNA reads as TGCGCCAGCAGCTGGCCGGGACTAGCGGGGGACCCCTACGAGCAGTACTTC.